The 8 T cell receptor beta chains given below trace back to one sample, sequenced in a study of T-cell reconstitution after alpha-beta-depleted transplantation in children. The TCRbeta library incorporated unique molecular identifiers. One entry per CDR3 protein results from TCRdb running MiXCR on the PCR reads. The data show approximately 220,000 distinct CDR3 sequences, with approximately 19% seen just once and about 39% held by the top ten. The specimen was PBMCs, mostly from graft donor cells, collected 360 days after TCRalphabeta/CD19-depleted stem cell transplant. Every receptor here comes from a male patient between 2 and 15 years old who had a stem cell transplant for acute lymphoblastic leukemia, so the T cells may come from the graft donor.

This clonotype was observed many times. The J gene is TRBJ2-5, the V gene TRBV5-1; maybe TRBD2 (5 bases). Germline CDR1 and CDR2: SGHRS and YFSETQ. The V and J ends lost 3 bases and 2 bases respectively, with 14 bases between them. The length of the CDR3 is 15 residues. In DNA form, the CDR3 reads TGCGCCAGCAGCTCAACTAGAGGATGGCAAGAGACCCAGTACTTC. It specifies CASSSTRGWQETQYF.

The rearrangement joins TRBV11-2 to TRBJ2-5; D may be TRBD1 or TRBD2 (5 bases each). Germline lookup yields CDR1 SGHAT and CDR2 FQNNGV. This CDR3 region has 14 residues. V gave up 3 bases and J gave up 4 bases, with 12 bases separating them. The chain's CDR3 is CASSFVRGSETQYF. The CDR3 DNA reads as TGTGCCAGCAGCTTTGTGAGGGGCTCAGAGACCCAGTACTTC.

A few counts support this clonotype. The CDR3 is CSVEQGPNQPQHF. The CDR3 DNA is TGCAGTGTTGAACAGGGACCCAATCAGCCCCAGCATTTT. The chain combines TRBV20-1 with TRBJ1-5; possible D gene TRBD1, 6 bases. Per germline, CDR1 DFQATT and CDR2 SNEGSKA (reference sequence). The V gene lost 7 bases and the J gene lost 3 bases, with 13 bases spanning the gap. This CDR3 contains 13 residues.

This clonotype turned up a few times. The CDR3 DNA reads TGTGCCAGCAGCTTGCTGTCGGTAGAGGGAAAACTGTTTTTT. Translated, it gives CASSLLSVEGKLFF. This chain uses TRBV5-6 with TRBJ1-4; D ambiguous. This CDR3 has 14 amino acids. Trimming removed 1 base from V and 10 bases from J, with 14 bases in between. Germline V gives CDR1 SGHDT, CDR2 YYEEEE.

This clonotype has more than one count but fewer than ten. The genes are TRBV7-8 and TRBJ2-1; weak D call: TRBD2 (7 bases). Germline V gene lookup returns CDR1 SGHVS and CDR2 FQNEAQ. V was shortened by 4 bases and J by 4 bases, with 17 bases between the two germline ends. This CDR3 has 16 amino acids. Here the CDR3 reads CASSSSKGGPYNEQFF. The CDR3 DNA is TGTGCCAGCAGCTCCTCTAAGGGGGGGCCATACAATGAGCAGTTCTTC.

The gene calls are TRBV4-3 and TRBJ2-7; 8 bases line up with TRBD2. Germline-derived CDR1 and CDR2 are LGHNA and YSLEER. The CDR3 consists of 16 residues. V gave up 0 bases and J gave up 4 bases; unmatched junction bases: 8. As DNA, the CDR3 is TGCGCCAGCAGCCAAGATGCGGCTAGCGGGTCTTACGAGCAGTACTTC. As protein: CASSQDAASGSYEQYF.

The CDR3 loop is CASSQDGPLPTYEQYF. The CDR3 nucleotides are TGTGCCAGCAGCCAAGATGGCCCTTTACCTACCTACGAGCAGTACTTC. The chain couples TRBV4-2 to TRBJ2-7; D is undetermined. Germline loops: CDR1 LGHNA, CDR2 YNFKEQ. The CDR3 runs 16 residues. The V and J ends lost 0 bases and 2 bases respectively, with 14 bases between them.

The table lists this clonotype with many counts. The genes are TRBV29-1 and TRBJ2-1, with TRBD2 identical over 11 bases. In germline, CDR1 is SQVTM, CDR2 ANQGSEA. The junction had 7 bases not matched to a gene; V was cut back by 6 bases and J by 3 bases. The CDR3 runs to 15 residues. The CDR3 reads CSVPTSGGFYNEQFF. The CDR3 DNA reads TGCAGCGTGCCTACTAGCGGGGGTTTCTACAATGAGCAGTTCTTC.